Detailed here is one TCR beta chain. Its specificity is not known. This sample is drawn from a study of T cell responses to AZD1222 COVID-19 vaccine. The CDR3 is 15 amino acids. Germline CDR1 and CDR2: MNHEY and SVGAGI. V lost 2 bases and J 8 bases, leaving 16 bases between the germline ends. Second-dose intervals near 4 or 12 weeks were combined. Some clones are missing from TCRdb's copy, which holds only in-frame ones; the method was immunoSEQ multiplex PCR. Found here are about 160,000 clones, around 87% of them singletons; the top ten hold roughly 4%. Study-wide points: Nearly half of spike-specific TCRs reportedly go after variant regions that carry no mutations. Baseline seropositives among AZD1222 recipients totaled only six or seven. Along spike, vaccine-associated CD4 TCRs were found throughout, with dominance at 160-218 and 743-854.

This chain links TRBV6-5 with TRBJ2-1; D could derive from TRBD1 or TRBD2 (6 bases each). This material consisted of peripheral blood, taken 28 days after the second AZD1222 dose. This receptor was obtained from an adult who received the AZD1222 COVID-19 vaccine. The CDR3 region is CASSYRGPTLDEQFF. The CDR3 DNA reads TGTGCCAGCAGTTACCGGGGGCCAACATTGGATGAGCAGTTCTTC.